The 26 T cell receptor beta chains below were found in one sample sequenced in a study of T cell changes during pregnancy in multiple sclerosis. Generated by immunoSEQ multiplex PCR, the TCRdb table keeps only in-frame clones and is missing some. The sample has some 29,000 clones, roughly nine tenths seen once. The source was CD8+ T cells from peripheral blood mononuclear cells, collected in the third trimester of pregnancy. All receptors come from a female donor with multiple sclerosis, enrolled in a pregnancy study.

J is TRBJ2-3 and V is TRBV2; TRBD2 is a possible D gene (8 bases). Trimming cost V 9 bases and J 4 bases, with 20 bases left between them. CDR3 length: 15 residues. In germline, CDR1 is SNHLY, CDR2 FYNNEI. CDR3 in amino acids: CASGTAGVVADTQYF. DNA for the CDR3: TGTGCCAGTGGGACAGCGGGAGTAGTGGCAGATACGCAGTATTTT.

CDR3 residues: CASSSTGSNTEAFF. The CDR3 DNA reads as TGTGCCAGCAGCTCGACAGGGTCGAACACTGAAGCTTTCTTT. The V call is TRBV7-9, the J call TRBJ1-1, with TRBD1 matching over 7 bases. Germline V gives CDR1 SEHNR, CDR2 FQNEAQ (reference sequence). CDR3 length: 14 amino acids. Trimming at V came to 4 bases and at J to 1 base, leaving 3 bases not matched to a gene.

This clone has only one observation. The rearrangement links TRBV11-3 to TRBJ2-7; 12 bases fit TRBD1. This CDR3 is 16 amino acids long. The ends lost 5 bases at V and 5 bases at J; junction bases unmatched: 10. Germline CDR1 is SGHNT and CDR2 is YENEEA. CDR3 coding DNA: TGTGCCAGCAGCAAAGAAGGGACAGGGGGCGCGGACGAGCAGTACTTC. This sequence encodes CASSKEGTGGADEQYF.

This chain joins TRBV5-5 and TRBJ2-7; weak D call: TRBD1 (5 bases). Germline loops: CDR1 SGHKS, CDR2 YYEKEE (reference sequence). Trimming cost V 4 bases and J 6 bases, with 11 bases left between them. This CDR3 is built from 12 residues. The CDR3 spells CASSLPGPEQYF. The CDR3, as DNA: TGTGCCAGCAGCCTTCCAGGGCCCGAGCAGTACTTC.

This chain uses TRBV6-4 with TRBJ2-1; the D gene is possibly TRBD1 (6 bases). Trimming pared 11 bases from V and 1 base from J, leaving 15 bases between. The CDR3 contains 14 residues. Germline V CDR1 and CDR2: MRHNA, SNTAGT. The CDR3, as DNA: TGTGCCCGGAGAAGGGGGAGATCCTACAATGAGCAGTTCTTC. Translated: CARRRGRSYNEQFF.

The chain is built from TRBV5-1 and TRBJ2-3; 12 bases fit TRBD2. Germline V gives CDR1 SGHRS, CDR2 YFSETQ. This CDR3 contains 15 residues. With V trimmed by 3 bases and J by 3 bases, 2 bases remained unmatched. CDR3 in amino acids: CASSSLAGGTDTQYF. The DNA of the CDR3 is TGCGCCAGCAGCTCGCTAGCGGGAGGGACAGATACGCAGTATTTT.

The chain couples TRBV2 to TRBJ1-1; possible D gene TRBD1, 6 bases. V gave up 10 bases and J gave up 0 bases, with 12 bases separating them. This CDR3 is 13 amino acids long. Per the germline V gene, CDR1 is SNHLY and CDR2 is FYNNEI. DNA of the CDR3: TGTGCCAAAGGCGGGGGCTTGAACACTGAAGCTTTCTTT. Translation: CAKGGGLNTEAFF.

The chain couples TRBV7-9 to TRBJ2-7; weak D call: TRBD2 (5 bases). Trimming shortened V by 5 bases and J by 2 bases, and 22 bases separated the two germline ends. The CDR3 has 17 amino acids. Germline loops: CDR1 SEHNR, CDR2 FQNEAQ (reference sequence). The CDR3 nucleotides read TGTGCCAGCAGCCATCCCCGACTGAGGCCGGGAACCTACGAGCAGTACTTC. This gives the protein CASSHPRLRPGTYEQYF. Combining the CDR3 with reference TRBV7-9 and TRBJ2-7 gives the whole variable domain DTGVSQNPRHKITKRGQNVTFRCDPISEHNRLYWYRQTLGQGPEFLTYFQNEAQLEKSRLLSDRFSAERPKGSFSTLEIQRTEQGDSAMYLCASSHPRLRPGTYEQYFGPGTRLTVT.

This chain joins TRBV13 and TRBJ1-3, with D perhaps TRBD1 (5 bases). Deletions cut 5 bases from V and 0 bases from J, with 11 bases between. Germline V lookup: CDR1 PRHDT, CDR2 FYEKMQ (reference sequence). The CDR3 runs 15 residues. In DNA, the CDR3 is TGTGCCAGCAGCCGCAGACAGCGCTCTGGAAACACCATATATTTT. Its protein product is CASSRRQRSGNTIYF. Combining the CDR3 with reference TRBV13 and TRBJ1-3 gives the whole variable domain AAGVIQSPRHLIKEKRETATLKCYPIPRHDTVYWYQQGPGQDPQFLISFYEKMQSDKGSIPDRFSAQQFSDYHSELNMSSLELGDSALYFCASSRRQRSGNTIYFGEGSWLTVV.

The V call is TRBV9, the J call TRBJ2-7; no reliable D call. Trimming took off 0 bases at V and 2 bases at J, with 12 bases between the two ends. This CDR3 region has 15 residues. CDR1 is SGDLS and CDR2 is YYNGEE in the germline V gene. CDR3 loop: CASSVGGSLTYEQYF. CDR3 DNA: TGTGCCAGCAGCGTAGGCGGCAGCTTGACCTACGAGCAGTACTTC.

J is TRBJ1-2 and V is TRBV15, with 9 positions matching TRBD1. Germline assignment: CDR1 LNHNV and CDR2 YYDKDF (reference sequence). V gave up 0 bases and J gave up 6 bases; unmatched junction bases: 5. This CDR3 is built from 15 residues. The chain's CDR3 is CATSRDLGTGNGYTF. The CDR3, as DNA: TGTGCCACCAGCAGAGATCTGGGGACAGGGAATGGCTACACCTTC.

J is TRBJ2-1 and V is TRBV7-9, with D possibly matching TRBD2 (6 bases). This CDR3 spans 12 amino acids. V dropped 7 bases and J dropped 6 bases, with 10 bases sitting between them. Per germline, CDR1 SEHNR and CDR2 FQNEAQ (reference sequence). The CDR3 spells CASMAGSNEQFF. CDR3 nucleotide sequence: TGTGCCAGCATGGCGGGGAGCAATGAGCAGTTCTTC.

This clone was counted a single time. The rearrangement links TRBV27 to TRBJ2-2; no definite D call. CDR1 MNHEY and CDR2 SMNVEV come from the germline V gene (reference sequence). This CDR3 has 13 amino acids. V was cut by 9 bases and J by 4 bases, with 12 bases left in between. CDR3 bases: TGTGCCAGTCGATCCCAAGCCACCGGGGAGCTGTTTTTT. The encoded protein is CASRSQATGELFF.

The chain links TRBV27 to TRBJ2-7; 11 bases fit TRBD2. CDR1 and CDR2 from the germline V gene are MNHEY and SMNVEV (reference sequence). The ends lost 1 base at V and 5 bases at J; junction bases unmatched: 4. This CDR3 comprises 15 residues. For the CDR3, the DNA is TGTGCCAGCAGTTTATTCACTAGCGGGAGCCACGAGCAGTACTTC. Translation: CASSLFTSGSHEQYF.

V is TRBV4-2 and J is TRBJ2-3, with D maybe TRBD2 (5 bases). The CDR3 extends over 16 amino acids. Germline assignment: CDR1 LGHNA and CDR2 YNFKEQ. Trimming removed 1 base from V and 2 bases from J, with 13 bases in between. The CDR3 reads CASSQGRDFPTDTQYF. CDR3 sequence (DNA): TGTGCCAGCAGCCAAGGTCGGGATTTTCCCACAGATACGCAGTATTTT.

The chain combines TRBV2 with TRBJ1-2, with 9 bases lining up with TRBD1. The V gene end was trimmed by 6 bases and the J gene end by 3 bases; junction bases not matched to a gene: 14. Per the germline V gene, CDR1 is SNHLY and CDR2 is FYNNEI. CDR3 length equals 17 residues. CDR3 nucleotides: TGTGCCAGCAGAGGACCGGGACAGGGTTTCTCCTACTATGGCTACACCTTC. Encoded protein: CASRGPGQGFSYYGYTF. The entire variable domain, with the rest obtained from reference TRBV2 and TRBJ1-2, is as follows: EPEVTQTPSHQVTQMGQEVILRCVPISNHLYFYWYRQILGQKVEFLVSFYNNEISEKSEIFDDQFSVERPDGSNFTLKIRSTKLEDSAMYFCASRGPGQGFSYYGYTFGSGTRLTVV.

In its sample, this clone is medium-sized (0.01 to 0.1%). This sequence joins TRBV9 and TRBJ2-3, with 12 bases fitting TRBD2. V lost 4 bases to trimming and J lost 4 bases; unmatched junction nucleotides: 4. This CDR3 is built from 15 residues. Germline values: CDR1 SGDLS, CDR2 YYNGEE. This CDR3 is CASSSSGRGADTQYF. In DNA form, the CDR3 reads TGTGCCAGCAGCTCTAGCGGGAGGGGGGCAGATACGCAGTATTTT.

The chain links TRBV5-1 to TRBJ1-2; D gene uncertain. The CDR3 loop spans 17 amino acids. Per the germline V gene, CDR1 is SGHRS and CDR2 is YFSETQ. V was cut by 4 bases and J by 1 base, with 20 bases left in between. CDR3 nucleotide sequence: TGCGCCAGCAGCGGAACCGAGGGATCTACTCTTAACTATGGCTACACCTTC. As protein: CASSGTEGSTLNYGYTF.

V and J are TRBV14 and TRBJ1-2; D is uncertain. This CDR3 region has 16 residues. V was shortened by 1 base and J by 4 bases, with 16 bases between the two germline ends. Germline V gene lookup returns CDR1 SGHDN and CDR2 FVKESK. The CDR3 DNA is TGTGCCAGCAGCCAAGTCCGGGAACCGAGGAGCTATGGCTACACCTTC. Residues: CASSQVREPRSYGYTF.

The CDR3 DNA sequence: TGTGCCAGCAGTTCTAGCGGGAGGACGACCGGGGAGCTGTTTTTT. It specifies CASSSSGRTTGELFF. The chain uses TRBV2 and TRBJ2-2; TRBD2 matches at 11 bases. The CDR3 runs 15 residues. The germline CDR1 and CDR2 sequences are SNHLY and FYNNEI. J was trimmed by 5 bases and V by 5 bases; bases with no gene match: 4. The variable domain in full, with the rest retrieved from reference TRBV2 and TRBJ2-2, is EPEVTQTPSHQVTQMGQEVILRCVPISNHLYFYWYRQILGQKVEFLVSFYNNEISEKSEIFDDQFSVERPDGSNFTLKIRSTKLEDSAMYFCASSSSGRTTGELFFGEGSRLTVL.

The chain employs TRBV15 and TRBJ1-1; D is unresolved. The germline V gene encodes CDR1 LNHNV and CDR2 YYDKDF (reference sequence). This CDR3 has 11 amino acids. The V end lost 2 bases, the J end lost 8 bases, and 6 bases lay between the germline ends. DNA for the CDR3: TGTGCCACCAGCAGATACGGGGAAGCTTTCTTT. Encoded protein: CATSRYGEAFF.

The chain employs TRBV7-8 and TRBJ1-5; weak D call: TRBD1 (5 bases). The CDR3 runs 13 residues. Germline V gene data show CDR1 as SGHVS and CDR2 as FQNEAQ. Trimming pared 1 base from V and 6 bases from J, leaving 7 bases between. CDR3 loop: CASSLGGGQPQHF. The DNA of the CDR3 is TGTGCCAGCAGCTTAGGCGGGGGTCAGCCCCAGCATTTT.

CDR3 nucleotide sequence: TGCGCCAGCAGCCTTACAGCGGGGTACAATGAGCAGTTCTTC. It specifies CASSLTAGYNEQFF. The rearrangement joins TRBV4-1 to TRBJ2-1, with 7 bases fitting TRBD2. Germline CDR1 and CDR2: MGHRA and YSYEKL. The CDR3 totals 14 residues. V was clipped by 4 bases and J by 4 bases; unmatched bases: 4.

This rearrangement joins TRBV7-9 to TRBJ2-5; tentative D call: TRBD2 (7 bases). Germline CDR1 is SEHNR and CDR2 is FQNEAQ (reference sequence). The CDR3 extends over 15 amino acids. Trimming took 4 bases from V and 4 from J, leaving 16 bases between them. The chain's CDR3 is CASSSRRGGLETQYF. Written as DNA, the CDR3 is TGTGCCAGCAGCTCAAGGAGGGGGGGGCTAGAGACCCAGTACTTC.

The chain couples TRBV7-8 to TRBJ2-3; no reliable D call. The germline gives CDR1 SGHVS, CDR2 FQNEAQ. The V gene lost 1 base and the J gene lost 4 bases, with 15 bases spanning the gap. There are 16 residues in the CDR3. CDR3 DNA: TGTGCCAGCAGCTTAGTGGTCAGGTCCGTGGCAGATACGCAGTATTTT. Protein sequence: CASSLVVRSVADTQYF.

The chain links TRBV7-2 to TRBJ2-1; TRBD2 matches 7 bases. The trim removed 5 bases at V and 5 bases at J, leaving 9 bases unmatched. The CDR3 loop spans 15 amino acids. The germline V gene encodes CDR1 SGHTA and CDR2 FQGNSA. CDR3 nucleotides: TGTGCCAGCAGCACCCGACTAGCACGGGACAATGAGCAGTTCTTC. Translation: CASSTRLARDNEQFF.